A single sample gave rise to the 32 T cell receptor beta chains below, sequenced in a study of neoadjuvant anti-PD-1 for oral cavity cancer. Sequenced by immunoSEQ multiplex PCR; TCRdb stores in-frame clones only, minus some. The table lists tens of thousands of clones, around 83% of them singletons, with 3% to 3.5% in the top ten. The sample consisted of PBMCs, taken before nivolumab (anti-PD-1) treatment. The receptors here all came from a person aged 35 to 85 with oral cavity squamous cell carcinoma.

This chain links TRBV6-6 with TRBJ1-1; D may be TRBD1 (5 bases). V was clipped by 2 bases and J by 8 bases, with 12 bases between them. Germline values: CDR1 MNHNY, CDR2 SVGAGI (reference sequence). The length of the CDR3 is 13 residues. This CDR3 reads CASSYQMTVEAFF. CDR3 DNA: TGTGCCAGCAGTTACCAAATGACAGTCGAAGCTTTCTTT.

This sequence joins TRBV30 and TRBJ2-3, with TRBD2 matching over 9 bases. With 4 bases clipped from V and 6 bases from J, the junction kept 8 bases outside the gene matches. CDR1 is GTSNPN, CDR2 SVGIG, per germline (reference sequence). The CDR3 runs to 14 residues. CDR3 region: CAWILAGGPDTQYF. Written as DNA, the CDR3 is TGTGCCTGGATCTTGGCGGGAGGGCCGGATACGCAGTATTTT.

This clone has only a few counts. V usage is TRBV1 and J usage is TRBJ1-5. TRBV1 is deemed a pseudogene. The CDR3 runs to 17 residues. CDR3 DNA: TGCACCAGCAGCCAAGATTGTCCAGGAGCTAGCAATCAGCCCCAGCATTTT. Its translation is CTSSQDCPGASNQPQHF.

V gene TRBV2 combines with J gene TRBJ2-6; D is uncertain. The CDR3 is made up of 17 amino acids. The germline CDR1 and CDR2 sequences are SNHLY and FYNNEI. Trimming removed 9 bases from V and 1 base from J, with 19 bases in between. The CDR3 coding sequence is TGTGCCAGTTCGGTGCGAAGATTGGGTTCTGGGGCCAACGTCCTGACTTTC. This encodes CASSVRRLGSGANVLTF.

In nucleotides, the CDR3 is TGTGCCAGCAGTTACGGCCAGGGGGCCGAGCAGTTCTTC. Encoded protein: CASSYGQGAEQFF. The chain combines TRBV6-5 with TRBJ2-1; 8 bases are a match to TRBD1. This CDR3 is 13 amino acids long. Germline lookup yields CDR1 MNHEY and CDR2 SVGAGI. V was clipped by 2 bases and J by 10 bases; unmatched bases: 4.

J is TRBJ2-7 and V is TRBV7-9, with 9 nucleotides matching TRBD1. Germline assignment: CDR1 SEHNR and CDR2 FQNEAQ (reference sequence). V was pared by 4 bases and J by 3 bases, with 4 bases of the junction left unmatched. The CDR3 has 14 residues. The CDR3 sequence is CASSSGTGSYEQYF. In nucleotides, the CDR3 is TGTGCCAGCAGCTCCGGGACAGGGAGCTACGAGCAGTACTTC.

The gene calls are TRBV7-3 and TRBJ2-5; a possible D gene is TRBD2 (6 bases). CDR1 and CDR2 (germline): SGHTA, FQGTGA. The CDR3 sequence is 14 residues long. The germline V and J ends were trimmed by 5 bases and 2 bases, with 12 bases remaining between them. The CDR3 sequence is CASSHGTLQETQYF. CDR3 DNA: TGTGCCAGCAGCCATGGGACTCTGCAAGAGACCCAGTACTTC.

DNA for the CDR3: TGTGCCAGCAGCCATAGAGTAGGGTACGAGCAGTACTTC. This encodes CASSHRVGYEQYF. The rearrangement uses TRBV7-7 and TRBJ2-7; no clear D. The CDR3 covers 13 residues. Germline V gene sequence: CDR1 SSHAT, CDR2 FNYEAQ (reference sequence). Trimming left V 5 bases short and J 4 bases short, with 12 bases between.

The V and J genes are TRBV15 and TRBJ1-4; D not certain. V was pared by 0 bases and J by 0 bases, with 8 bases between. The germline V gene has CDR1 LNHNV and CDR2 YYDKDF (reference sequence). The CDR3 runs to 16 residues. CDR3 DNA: TGTGCCACCAGCAGAGAAACAGCAGCAACTAATGAAAAACTGTTTTTT. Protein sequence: CATSRETAATNEKLFF.

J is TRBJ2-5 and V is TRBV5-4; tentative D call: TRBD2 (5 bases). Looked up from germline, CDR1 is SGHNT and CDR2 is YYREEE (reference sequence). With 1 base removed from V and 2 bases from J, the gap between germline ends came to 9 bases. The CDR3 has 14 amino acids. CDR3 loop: CASSLMGSQETQYF. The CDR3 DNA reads TGTGCCAGCAGCTTGATGGGGAGTCAAGAGACCCAGTACTTC. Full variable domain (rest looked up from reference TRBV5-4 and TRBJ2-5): ETGVTQSPTHLIKTRGQQVTLRCSSQSGHNTVSWYQQALGQGPQFIFQYYREEENGRGNFPPRFSGLQFPNYSSELNVNALELDDSALYLCASSLMGSQETQYFGPGTRLLVL.

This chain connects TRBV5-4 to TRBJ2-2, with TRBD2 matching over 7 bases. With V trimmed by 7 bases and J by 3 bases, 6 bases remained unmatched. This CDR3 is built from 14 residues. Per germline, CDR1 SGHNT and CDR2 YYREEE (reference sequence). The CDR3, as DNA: TGTGCCAGCTCAATAACTAGCGACACCGGGGAGCTGTTTTTT. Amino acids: CASSITSDTGELFF.

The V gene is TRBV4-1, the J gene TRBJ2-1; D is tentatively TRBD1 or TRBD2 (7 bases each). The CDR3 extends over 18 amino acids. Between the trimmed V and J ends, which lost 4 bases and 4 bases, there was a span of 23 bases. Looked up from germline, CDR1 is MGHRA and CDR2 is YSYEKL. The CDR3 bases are TGCGCCAGCAGCCCAGGGGGACTAAAACCCGAGGGTTACAATGAGCAGTTCTTC. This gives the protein CASSPGGLKPEGYNEQFF.

The DNA for the CDR3 is TGCGCCAGCAGCCCCTGGGGAGGGAAAGGACAAGAGACCCAGTACTTC. Protein product: CASSPWGGKGQETQYF. This sequence joins TRBV5-1 and TRBJ2-5, with 7 bases that match TRBD2. Germline V gene lookup returns CDR1 SGHRS and CDR2 YFSETQ. With 4 bases clipped from V and 2 bases from J, the junction kept 11 bases outside the gene matches. The length of the CDR3 is 16 residues.

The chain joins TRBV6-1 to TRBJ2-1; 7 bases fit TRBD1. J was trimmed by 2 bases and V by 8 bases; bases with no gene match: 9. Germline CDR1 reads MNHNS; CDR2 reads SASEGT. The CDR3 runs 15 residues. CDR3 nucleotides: TGTGCCAGCCGATCCGAGACAGGGCCCTACAATGAGCAGTTCTTC. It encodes CASRSETGPYNEQFF.

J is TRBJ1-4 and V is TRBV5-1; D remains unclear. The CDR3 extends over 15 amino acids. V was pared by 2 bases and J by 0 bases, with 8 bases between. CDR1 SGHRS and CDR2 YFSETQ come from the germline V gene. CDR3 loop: CASSFGLATNEKLFF. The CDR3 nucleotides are TGCGCCAGCAGCTTTGGGCTCGCAACTAATGAAAAACTGTTTTTT. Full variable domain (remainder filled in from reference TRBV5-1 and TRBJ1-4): KAGVTQTPRYLIKTRGQQVTLSCSPISGHRSVSWYQQTPGQGLQFLFEYFSETQRNKGNFPGRFSGRQFSNSRSEMNVSTLELGDSALYLCASSFGLATNEKLFFGSGTQLSVL.

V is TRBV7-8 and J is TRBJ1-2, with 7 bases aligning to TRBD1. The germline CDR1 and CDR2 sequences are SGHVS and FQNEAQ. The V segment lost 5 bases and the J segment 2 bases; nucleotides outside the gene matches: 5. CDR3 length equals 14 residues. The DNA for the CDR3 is TGTGCCAGCAGCAAATGGGACAGAAACTATGGCTACACCTTC. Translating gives CASSKWDRNYGYTF.

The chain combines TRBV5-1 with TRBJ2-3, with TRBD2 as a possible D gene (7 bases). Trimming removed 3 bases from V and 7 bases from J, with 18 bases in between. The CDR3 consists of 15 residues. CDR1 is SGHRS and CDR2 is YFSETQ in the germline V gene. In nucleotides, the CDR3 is TGCGCCAGCAGCTCGGAGGGGGGAGGGCCAAATACGCAGTATTTT. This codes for CASSSEGGGPNTQYF.

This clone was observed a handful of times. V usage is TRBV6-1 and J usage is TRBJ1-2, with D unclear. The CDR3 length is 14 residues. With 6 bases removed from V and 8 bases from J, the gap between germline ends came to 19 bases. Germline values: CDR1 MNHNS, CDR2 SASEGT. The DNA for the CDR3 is TGTGCCAGCAGCTTGAGGACGGATCCGGGGGGCTACACCTTC. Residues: CASSLRTDPGGYTF.

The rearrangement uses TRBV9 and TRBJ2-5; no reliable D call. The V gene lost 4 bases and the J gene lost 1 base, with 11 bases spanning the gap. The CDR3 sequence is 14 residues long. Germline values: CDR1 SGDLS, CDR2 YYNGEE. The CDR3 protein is CASSRGRPQETQYF. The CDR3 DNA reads TGTGCCAGCAGCAGAGGACGGCCCCAAGAGACCCAGTACTTC.

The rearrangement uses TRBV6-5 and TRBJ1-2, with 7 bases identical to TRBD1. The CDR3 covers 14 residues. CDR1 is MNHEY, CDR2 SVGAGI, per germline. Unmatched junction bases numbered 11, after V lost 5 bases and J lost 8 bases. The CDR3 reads CASSDQGGGLGYTF. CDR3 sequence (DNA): TGTGCCAGCAGTGATCAGGGGGGGGGATTAGGCTACACCTTC.

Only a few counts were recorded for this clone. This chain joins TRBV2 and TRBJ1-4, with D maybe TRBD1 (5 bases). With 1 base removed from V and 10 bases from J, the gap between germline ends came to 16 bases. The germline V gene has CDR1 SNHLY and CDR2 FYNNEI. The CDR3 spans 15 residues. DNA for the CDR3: TGTGCCAGCAGTGAAGTAGGTGGGACCCTAAGAAAACTGTTTTTT. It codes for CASSEVGGTLRKLFF.

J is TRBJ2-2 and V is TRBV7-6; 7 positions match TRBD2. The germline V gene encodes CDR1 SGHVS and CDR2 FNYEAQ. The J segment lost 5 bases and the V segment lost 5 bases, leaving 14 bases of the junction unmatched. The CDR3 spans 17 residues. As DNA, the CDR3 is TGTGCCAGCAGCCCCCAGGCAGGCGGGAGAAGGACCGGGGAGCTGTTTTTT. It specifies CASSPQAGGRRTGELFF.

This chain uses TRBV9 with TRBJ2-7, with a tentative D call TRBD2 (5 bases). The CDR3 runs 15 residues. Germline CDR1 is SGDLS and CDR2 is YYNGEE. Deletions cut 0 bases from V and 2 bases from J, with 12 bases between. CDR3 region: CASSVAEGPTYEQYF. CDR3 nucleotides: TGTGCCAGCAGCGTAGCCGAGGGCCCCACCTACGAGCAGTACTTC. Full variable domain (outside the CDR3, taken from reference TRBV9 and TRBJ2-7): DSGVTQTPKHLITATGQRVTLRCSPRSGDLSVYWYQQSLDQGLQFLIQYYNGEERAKGNILERFSAQQFPDLHSELNLSSLELGDSALYFCASSVAEGPTYEQYFGPGTRLTVT.

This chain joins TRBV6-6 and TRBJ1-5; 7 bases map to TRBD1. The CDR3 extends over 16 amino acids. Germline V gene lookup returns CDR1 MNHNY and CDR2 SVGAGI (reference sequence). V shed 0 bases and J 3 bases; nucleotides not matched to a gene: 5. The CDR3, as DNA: TGTGCCAGCAGTTACTCGAGGACAGGTAACAATCAGCCCCAGCATTTT. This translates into CASSYSRTGNNQPQHF.

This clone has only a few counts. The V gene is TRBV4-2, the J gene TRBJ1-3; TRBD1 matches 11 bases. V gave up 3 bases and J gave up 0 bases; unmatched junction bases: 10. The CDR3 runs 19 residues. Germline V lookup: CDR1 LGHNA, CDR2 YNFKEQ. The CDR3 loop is CASSHPMGQGGSSGNTIYF. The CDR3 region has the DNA TGTGCCAGCAGCCACCCCATGGGACAGGGGGGATCCTCTGGAAACACCATATATTTT.

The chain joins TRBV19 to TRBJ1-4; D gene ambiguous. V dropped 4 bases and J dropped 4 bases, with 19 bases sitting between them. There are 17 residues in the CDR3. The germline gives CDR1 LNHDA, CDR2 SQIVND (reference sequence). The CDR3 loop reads CASSTGVGLILNEKLFF. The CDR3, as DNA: TGTGCCAGTAGTACGGGCGTCGGCCTCATCCTTAATGAAAAACTGTTTTTT.

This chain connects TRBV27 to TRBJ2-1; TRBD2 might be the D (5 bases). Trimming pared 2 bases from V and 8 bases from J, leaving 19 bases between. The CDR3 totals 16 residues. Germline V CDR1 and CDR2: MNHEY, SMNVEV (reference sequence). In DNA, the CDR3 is TGTGCCAGCAGTTTAATCTCGAGCGGTAAGGCGCATGAGCAGTTCTTC. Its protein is CASSLISSGKAHEQFF.

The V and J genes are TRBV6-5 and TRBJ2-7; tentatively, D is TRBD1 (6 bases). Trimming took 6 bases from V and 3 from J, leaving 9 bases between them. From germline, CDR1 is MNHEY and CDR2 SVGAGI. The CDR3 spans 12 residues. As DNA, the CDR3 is TGTGCCAGCAGCGCAGGGGTCTACGAGCAGTACTTC. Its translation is CASSAGVYEQYF.

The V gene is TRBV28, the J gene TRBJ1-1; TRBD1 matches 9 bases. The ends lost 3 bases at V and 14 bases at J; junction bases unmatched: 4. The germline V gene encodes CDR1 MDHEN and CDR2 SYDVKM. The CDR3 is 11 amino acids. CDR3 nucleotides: TGTGCCAGCAGTTTCCGGACAGGGGTCTTCTTT. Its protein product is CASSFRTGVFF.

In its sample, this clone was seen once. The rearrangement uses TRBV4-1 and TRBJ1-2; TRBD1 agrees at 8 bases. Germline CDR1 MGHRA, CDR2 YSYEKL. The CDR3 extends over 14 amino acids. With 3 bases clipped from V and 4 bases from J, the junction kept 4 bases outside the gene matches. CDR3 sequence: CASSQSGTGYGYTF. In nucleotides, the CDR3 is TGCGCCAGCAGCCAGTCTGGGACAGGCTATGGCTACACCTTC.

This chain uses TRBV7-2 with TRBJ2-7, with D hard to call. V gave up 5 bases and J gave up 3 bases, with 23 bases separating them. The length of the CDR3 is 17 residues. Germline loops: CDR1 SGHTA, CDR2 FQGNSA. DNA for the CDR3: TGTGCCAGCAGCGCCACTGGAATAGGGAATTATTTCTACGAGCAGTACTTC. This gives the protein CASSATGIGNYFYEQYF.

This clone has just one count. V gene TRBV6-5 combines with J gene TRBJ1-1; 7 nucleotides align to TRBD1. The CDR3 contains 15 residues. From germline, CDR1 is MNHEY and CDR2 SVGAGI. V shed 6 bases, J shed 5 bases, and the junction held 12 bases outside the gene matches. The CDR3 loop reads CASRETGQGWTEAFF. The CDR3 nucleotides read TGTGCCAGCAGGGAGACAGGGCAGGGATGGACTGAAGCTTTCTTT.